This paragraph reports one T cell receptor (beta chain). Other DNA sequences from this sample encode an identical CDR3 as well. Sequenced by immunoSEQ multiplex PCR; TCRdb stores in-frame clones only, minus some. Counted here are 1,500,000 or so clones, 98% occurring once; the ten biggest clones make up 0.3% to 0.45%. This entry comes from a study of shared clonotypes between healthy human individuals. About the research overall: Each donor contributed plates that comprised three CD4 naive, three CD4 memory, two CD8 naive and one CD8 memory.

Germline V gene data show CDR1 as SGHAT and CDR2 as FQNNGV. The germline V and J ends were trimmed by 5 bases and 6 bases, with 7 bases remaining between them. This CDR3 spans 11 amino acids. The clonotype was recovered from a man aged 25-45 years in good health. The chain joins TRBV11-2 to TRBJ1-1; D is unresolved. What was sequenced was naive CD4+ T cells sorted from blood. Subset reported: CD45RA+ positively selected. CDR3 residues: CASSPLSEAFF. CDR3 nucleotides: TGTGCCAGCAGCCCCCTCTCTGAAGCTTTCTTT.